A single sample gave rise to the 30 T cell receptor beta chains below, sequenced in a study of control samples from healthy donors and cancer patients. Generated by immunoSEQ multiplex PCR, the TCRdb table keeps only in-frame clones and is missing some. The sample comprises more than 100,000 clones, about nine tenths of which are singletons, and 2.5% rests with the top ten. The sequenced sample consisted of blood. The origin of the receptors is a man aged 18 to 30 in good health.

The J gene is TRBJ2-6, the V gene TRBV6-5; D unclear. The CDR3 has 16 residues. The V end was cut by 0 bases, the J end by 1 base, with 7 bases between. Per the germline V gene, CDR1 is MNHEY and CDR2 is SVGAGI. The CDR3 is CASSYSHGSGANVLTF. CDR3 in DNA: TGTGCCAGCAGTTACTCGCACGGGTCTGGGGCCAACGTCCTGACTTTC.

This clone was observed a handful of times. The chain is built from TRBV7-8 and TRBJ2-3; 10 positions match TRBD2. Germline values: CDR1 SGHVS, CDR2 FQNEAQ. Trimming took 5 bases from V and 2 from J; bases not matched to a gene: 10. The CDR3 has 17 residues. The CDR3 DNA reads TGTGCCAGCAGCACCCCAACTAGCGGGGATAACACAGATACGCAGTATTTT. Translated: CASSTPTSGDNTDTQYF.

V is TRBV6-5 and J is TRBJ1-3; the D is unclear. This CDR3 is built from 10 residues. Trimming took off 8 bases at V and 6 bases at J, with 5 bases between the two ends. The germline gives CDR1 MNHEY, CDR2 SVGAGI. CDR3 protein: CASGQNTIYF. The CDR3 DNA reads TGTGCCAGCGGCCAAAACACCATATATTTT.

This sequence joins TRBV19 and TRBJ1-5, with TRBD1 matching over 8 bases. Germline assignment: CDR1 LNHDA and CDR2 SQIVND (reference sequence). The length of the CDR3 is 17 residues. The V and J ends lost 10 bases and 5 bases, in that order; junction bases with no gene match: 19. The CDR3 coding sequence is TGTGCCACCCACCACGGGGGTCTGGGACAGGAGGATCAGCCCCAGCATTTT. Amino acid sequence: CATHHGGLGQEDQPQHF.

This chain connects TRBV10-2 to TRBJ2-1, with 10 bases aligning to TRBD2. Unmatched junction bases numbered 16, after V lost 7 bases and J lost 7 bases. CDR3 size: 17 residues. Germline CDR1 and CDR2: WSHSY and SAAADI. The CDR3 bases are TGCGCCAGCATCGACGGACTAGCGGACCTACGTAGGAATGAGCAGTTCTTC. Its protein product is CASIDGLADLRRNEQFF.

This chain links TRBV4-3 with TRBJ1-3; no clear D. This CDR3 region has 16 residues. With 0 bases removed from V and 0 bases from J, the gap between germline ends came to 9 bases. CDR1 and CDR2 from the germline V gene are LGHNA and YSLEER. CDR3 nucleotides: TGCGCCAGCAGCCAAGAGGCGGCTCTCTCTGGAAACACCATATATTTT. Translation: CASSQEAALSGNTIYF.

The chain is built from TRBV5-5 and TRBJ1-2; D remains ambiguous. V was pared by 0 bases and J by 5 bases, with 8 bases between. Germline V gene data show CDR1 as SGHKS and CDR2 as YYEKEE (reference sequence). The CDR3 is 13 residues long. The CDR3 coding sequence is TGTGCCAGCAGCTTGGCGGCCGAGTATGGCTACACCTTC. Translated, it gives CASSLAAEYGYTF.

The V and J genes are TRBV30 and TRBJ2-3, with 7 bases identical to TRBD1. The V gene's germline CDR1 is GTSNPN and CDR2 SVGIG (reference sequence). V was clipped by 5 bases and J by 2 bases; unmatched bases: 1. This CDR3 comprises 12 residues. The CDR3 coding sequence is TGTGCCTGGGGGACAGACACAGATACGCAGTATTTT. The encoded protein is CAWGTDTDTQYF.

This CDR3 reads CASSSGQLDAEAFF. CDR3 bases: TGTGCCAGCAGTTCGGGACAGCTCGATGCTGAAGCTTTCTTT. The V and J genes are TRBV28 and TRBJ1-1, with 7 positions matching TRBD1. There are 14 residues in the CDR3. V shed 4 bases and J 6 bases; nucleotides not matched to a gene: 8. The V gene's germline CDR1 is MDHEN and CDR2 SYDVKM.

The chain uses TRBV12-3 or TRBV12-4 and TRBJ1-2, with 7 bases matching TRBD1. After removal of 6 bases from V and 4 bases from J, the junction contained 5 bases not matched to a gene. The CDR3 spans 13 residues. CDR3 nucleotide sequence: TGTGCCAGCAGGGAAGGGACAGCCTATGGCTACACCTTC. Translating it yields CASREGTAYGYTF.

CDR3 in DNA: TGTGCCAGCAGCAAACAGGGGTTTGGAAACACCATATATTTT. This gives the protein CASSKQGFGNTIYF. The genes are TRBV9 and TRBJ1-3; 7 positions match TRBD1. The length of the CDR3 is 14 residues. J gave up 3 bases and V 4 bases, and 4 bases lay outside the gene matches. The germline CDR1 and CDR2 sequences are SGDLS and YYNGEE.

This chain links TRBV6-1 with TRBJ2-7; D gene uncertain. V was trimmed by 2 bases and J by 5 bases, leaving 13 bases between them. The CDR3 contains 14 residues. Germline CDR1 reads MNHNS; CDR2 reads SASEGT. This CDR3 is CASSELASLDEQYF. The CDR3 DNA sequence: TGTGCCAGCAGTGAACTCGCGAGTCTCGACGAGCAGTACTTC.

The chain couples TRBV6-5 to TRBJ1-3; D is uncertain. Germline CDR1 reads MNHEY; CDR2 reads SVGAGI. The CDR3 sequence is 14 residues long. Trimming took off 5 bases at V and 7 bases at J, with 15 bases between the two ends. The CDR3: CASSQAGIGNTIYF. In DNA, the CDR3 is TGTGCCAGCAGTCAGGCGGGAATTGGGAACACCATATATTTT.

This clone was seen more than once but under ten times. V gene TRBV11-2 combines with J gene TRBJ1-3, with D perhaps matching TRBD1 (5 bases). Germline assignment: CDR1 SGHAT and CDR2 FQNNGV. The V and J ends lost 4 bases and 3 bases respectively, with 22 bases between them. The CDR3 is 18 residues long. This CDR3 reads CASSWGGAGGVDGNTIYF. In nucleotides, the CDR3 is TGTGCCAGCAGCTGGGGCGGCGCGGGGGGGGTTGATGGAAACACCATATATTTT.

The chain has TRBV6-5 and TRBJ1-2; D gene unclear. CDR1 and CDR2 (germline): MNHEY, SVGAGI. This CDR3 region has 16 residues. Trimming cost V 0 bases and J 5 bases, with 16 bases left between them. CDR3 nucleotides: TGTGCCAGCAGTTACTCGACCGCTGAACCGTTATATGGCTACACCTTC. Its translation: CASSYSTAEPLYGYTF.

The rearrangement uses TRBV25-1 and TRBJ1-2; D is uncertain. Trimming pared 4 bases from V and 4 bases from J, leaving 10 bases between. The CDR3 sequence is 13 residues long. Germline V lookup: CDR1 MGHDK, CDR2 SYGVNS. CDR3 in DNA: TGTGCCAGCAGTGTTGGTCCCACCTATGGCTACACCTTC. It encodes CASSVGPTYGYTF.

This sequence joins TRBV6-2 or TRBV6-3 and TRBJ2-7, with a weak D call TRBD1 (5 bases). Germline CDR1 reads MNHEY; CDR2 reads SVGEGT. The CDR3 totals 13 residues. V lost 0 bases and J lost 2, with 5 bases in between. This CDR3 is CASSYSGAYEQYF. The CDR3 DNA is TGTGCCAGCAGTTACTCAGGGGCCTACGAGCAGTACTTC.

The chain recombines TRBV2 with TRBJ2-1; 11 nucleotides line up with TRBD1. This CDR3 contains 13 residues. Germline-derived CDR1 and CDR2 are SNHLY and FYNNEI. V dropped 8 bases and J dropped 7; count of bases not matched to a gene: 4. CDR3 region: CASGGQGANEQFF. In DNA, the CDR3 is TGTGCCAGCGGAGGACAGGGGGCGAATGAGCAGTTCTTC.

The chain couples TRBV5-5 to TRBJ1-1, with D possibly matching TRBD1 (6 bases). This CDR3 region has 13 residues. Trimming shortened V by 0 bases and J by 3 bases, and 6 bases separated the two germline ends. CDR1 and CDR2 (germline): SGHKS, YYEKEE (reference sequence). CDR3 protein: CASSLAGDTEAFF. The CDR3 DNA sequence: TGTGCCAGCAGCTTGGCAGGGGACACTGAAGCTTTCTTT.

This sequence joins TRBV9 and TRBJ2-3, with no clear D. CDR1 and CDR2 from the germline V gene are SGDLS and YYNGEE. This CDR3 region has 15 residues. Trimming stripped 0 bases from V and 2 bases from J, with 10 bases between. DNA of the CDR3: TGTGCCAGCAGCGTAGAATGGTTTCCCACAGATACGCAGTATTTT. It yields the protein CASSVEWFPTDTQYF.

The chain has TRBV29-1 and TRBJ2-1; 8 bases fit TRBD2. The germline gives CDR1 SQVTM, CDR2 ANQGSEA. The CDR3 has 11 amino acids. V gave up 7 bases and J gave up 8 bases; unmatched junction bases: 4. The CDR3 protein is CSGRGGHEQFF. The CDR3 DNA is TGCAGCGGACGGGGGGGACATGAGCAGTTCTTC.

J is TRBJ2-1 and V is TRBV4-2, with 10 positions matching TRBD2. Germline values: CDR1 LGHNA, CDR2 YNFKEQ. V shed 4 bases and J 2 bases; nucleotides not matched to a gene: 5. This CDR3 contains 16 residues. This CDR3 is CASSLGSGGAYNEQFF. The CDR3 DNA is TGTGCCAGCAGCCTAGGGAGCGGGGGGGCCTACAATGAGCAGTTCTTC.

The chain joins TRBV28 to TRBJ2-3, with TRBD1 identical over 7 bases. Germline V gene sequence: CDR1 MDHEN, CDR2 SYDVKM. The ends lost 8 bases at V and 1 base at J; junction bases unmatched: 3. This CDR3 is 13 amino acids long. CDR3: CASHDRGTDTQYF. DNA for the CDR3: TGTGCCAGCCACGACAGGGGCACAGATACGCAGTATTTT.

The chain combines TRBV5-6 with TRBJ2-3, with 11 bases aligning to TRBD2. Germline CDR1 reads SGHDT; CDR2 reads YYEEEE. The CDR3 runs 15 residues. The V gene end was trimmed by 6 bases and the J gene end by 2 bases; junction bases not matched to a gene: 5. The CDR3 sequence: CASTGTSGYTDTQYF. CDR3 coding DNA: TGTGCCAGCACCGGGACTAGCGGATACACAGATACGCAGTATTTT.

This chain joins TRBV30 and TRBJ1-4; 7 nucleotides match TRBD1. From germline, CDR1 is GTSNPN and CDR2 SVGIG (reference sequence). The ends lost 0 bases at V and 5 bases at J; junction bases unmatched: 9. The CDR3 contains 16 residues. The CDR3 reads CAWSVRGGDRNEKLFF. The CDR3 nucleotides read TGTGCCTGGAGTGTACGGGGAGGGGACAGAAATGAAAAACTGTTTTTT.

This rearrangement joins TRBV5-3 to TRBJ2-1; TRBD2 matches 8 bases. TRBV5-3 is an ORF, with its function uncertain. The ends lost 1 base at V and 0 bases at J; junction bases unmatched: 12. This CDR3 contains 19 residues. CDR3 DNA sequence: TGTGCCAGAAGCTTGATGTCCCAAACTAGCGGCAGCTCCTACAATGAGCAGTTCTTC. Translated, it gives CARSLMSQTSGSSYNEQFF.

This sequence joins TRBV14 and TRBJ2-3; possible D gene TRBD2, 7 bases. This CDR3 is 19 amino acids long. CDR1 and CDR2 from the germline V gene are SGHDN and FVKESK. With 5 bases removed from V and 2 bases from J, the gap between germline ends came to 26 bases. CDR3 nucleotides: TGTGCCAGCAGCTCACTGGGGGGCGCGGGGGCAGAGGTCACAGATACGCAGTATTTT. Residues: CASSSLGGAGAEVTDTQYF.

This chain joins TRBV5-4 and TRBJ2-3; 8 bases match TRBD2. V gave up 4 bases and J gave up 3 bases; unmatched junction bases: 10. The CDR3 loop spans 16 amino acids. CDR1 SGHNT and CDR2 YYREEE come from the germline V gene (reference sequence). In DNA form, the CDR3 reads TGTGCCAGCAGCCCACCCTTAGTAGCGGGGACAGATACGCAGTATTTT. Its translation: CASSPPLVAGTDTQYF. Full variable domain (rest looked up from reference TRBV5-4 and TRBJ2-3): ETGVTQSPTHLIKTRGQQVTLRCSSQSGHNTVSWYQQALGQGPQFIFQYYREEENGRGNFPPRFSGLQFPNYSSELNVNALELDDSALYLCASSPPLVAGTDTQYFGPGTRLTVL.

The rearrangement joins TRBV4-1 to TRBJ2-1, with 9 nucleotides matching TRBD1. Germline V gene sequence: CDR1 MGHRA, CDR2 YSYEKL. The CDR3 is 15 residues long. Trimming at V came to 5 bases and at J to 5 bases, leaving 7 bases not matched to a gene. The CDR3, as DNA: TGCGCCAGCAGCAGTCCGGGACAGGGACACAATGAGCAGTTCTTC. This gives the protein CASSSPGQGHNEQFF.

Remarks on this clone: One end of the junction does not line up with germline, which may come from a read error. Other DNA sequences within the sample encode an identical CDR3. The chain combines TRBV12-3 or TRBV12-4 with TRBJ1-1; the D is unclear. The CDR3 has 13 amino acids. CDR3 residues: CAITMAETAEAFF. CDR3 sequence (DNA): TGTGCCATAACCATGGCGGAAACAGCTGAAGCTTTCTTC.